This paragraph reports one T cell receptor (beta chain). V lost 0 bases to trimming and J lost 3 bases; unmatched junction nucleotides: 4. Germline assignment: CDR1 SGDLS and CDR2 YYNGEE. This CDR3 has 15 residues. In the original processing: Quantification of nucleated cells was approximated via reference gene primer amplification. TCRdb's copy holds only in-frame clones and misses some; the assay was immunoSEQ multiplex PCR. V, J and clone size were drawn from that table, and D and trimming were deduced from the DNA. The sample includes 52,000 or so clones, roughly 90% of them seen just once. The data derive from a study of blood T cell repertoires in COVID-19. The wider study: Acute-phase and convalescent COVID-19 samples originated in the United States, Italy and Spain. T cells, B-cell-depleted T cells, or PBMCs provided the cDNA or gDNA that served as material.

Material for sequencing was peripheral blood. V gene TRBV9 combines with J gene TRBJ2-3; 7 bases are shared with TRBD2. The receptor was derived from a man aged 60-69 years with active COVID-19. For the CDR3, the DNA is TGTGCCAGCAGCGTAGACTGGGGGGGTACAGATACGCAGTATTTT. Amino acids: CASSVDWGGTDTQYF.